This T cell receptor (beta chain) was profiled in a study of T cell repertoires in cytomegalovirus infection (dated by TCRdb to the late 2010s). With regard to the full study: Peptide stimulations targeted recently identified HLA-C-restricted CMV epitopes, whose presentation resists viral immunomodulation, together with well-studied HLA-B-restricted epitopes. Donor HLA type was relevant to the analysis, as public TCR beta signatures indicated carriage of CMV infection together with the matching HLA type.

Study-level results and caveats: Carriers of CMV infection plus the relevant HLA type were discriminated by the cumulative frequency of public TCR beta family members in the study cohort and in an independent roughly 340-donor cohort. The ex vivo response was dominated by HLA-C-restricted CMV-specific TCR beta clonotypes, and the single most frequent clonotype in two of eight donors was supplied by these HLA-C-restricted clonotypes.

The sample's treatment or condition, from its label and the paper: in vitro stimulation with specific CMV peptide epitopes to enrich CMV-specific T cells. The CDR3 contains 15 residues, cysteine and phenylalanine counted. Only the CDR3 DNA stays, 45 bases, in frame from base 1. Sequences MDHEN (CDR1) and SYDVKM (CDR2) are obtained from the germline V gene. Trimming takes 5 bases off V and 5 bases off J; junction bases not matched to a gene: 6. This clonotype was seen a handful of times. Its antigen specificity is not known. The record has no base qualities; no much larger clone is one base away. Instrument used: Illumina HiSeq 1500. TCRdb applied fastp at Q25 and MiXCR to the public reads, then kept only in-frame beta chains. Entries that share a CDR3 protein sequence are merged under the most common genes and DNA. The sample profile shows roughly 280,000 distinct CDR3 sequences; 20% to 25% of them were found once. The ten largest clones represent roughly 20% of the sample.

The sample was cultured PBMCs, taken from culture after CMV antigen stimulation. The chain was built from TRBV28 and TRBJ2-3, and TRBD1 aligns with 11 junction nucleotides. This receptor was obtained from a human donor in good health (CMV status not recorded). Some clones in this sample may be carry-over from other donors' samples. The nucleotide sequence reads TGTGCCAGCAGTGGAAAGGGACAGGGGGAAGATACGCAGTATTTT. This codes for CASSGKGQGEDTQYF.